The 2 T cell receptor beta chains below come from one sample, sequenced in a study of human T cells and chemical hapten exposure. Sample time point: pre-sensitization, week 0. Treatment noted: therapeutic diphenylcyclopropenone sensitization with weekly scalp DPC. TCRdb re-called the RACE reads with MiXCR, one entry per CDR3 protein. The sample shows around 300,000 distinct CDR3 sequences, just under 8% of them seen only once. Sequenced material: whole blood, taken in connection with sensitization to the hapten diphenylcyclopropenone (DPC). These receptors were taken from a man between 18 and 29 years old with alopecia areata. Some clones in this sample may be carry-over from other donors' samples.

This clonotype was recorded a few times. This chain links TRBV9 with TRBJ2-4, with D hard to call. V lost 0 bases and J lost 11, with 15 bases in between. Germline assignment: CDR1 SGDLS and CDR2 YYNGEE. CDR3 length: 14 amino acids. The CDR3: CASSVGPEVEVQYF. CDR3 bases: TGTGCCAGCAGCGTAGGGCCTGAGGTAGAGGTTCAGTACTTC. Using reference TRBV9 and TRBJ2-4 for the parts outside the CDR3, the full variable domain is DSGVTQTPKHLITATGQRVTLRCSPRSGDLSVYWYQQSLDQGLQFLIQYYNGEERAKGNILERFSAQQFPDLHSELNLSSLELGDSALYFCASSVGPEVEVQYFGAGTRLSVL.

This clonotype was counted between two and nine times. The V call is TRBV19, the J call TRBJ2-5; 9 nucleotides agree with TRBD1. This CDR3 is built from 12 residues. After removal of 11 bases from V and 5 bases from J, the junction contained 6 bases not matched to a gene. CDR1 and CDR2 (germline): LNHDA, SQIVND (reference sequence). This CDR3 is CASRDRAETQYF. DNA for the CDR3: TGTGCCTCCCGGGACAGGGCGGAGACCCAGTACTTC.